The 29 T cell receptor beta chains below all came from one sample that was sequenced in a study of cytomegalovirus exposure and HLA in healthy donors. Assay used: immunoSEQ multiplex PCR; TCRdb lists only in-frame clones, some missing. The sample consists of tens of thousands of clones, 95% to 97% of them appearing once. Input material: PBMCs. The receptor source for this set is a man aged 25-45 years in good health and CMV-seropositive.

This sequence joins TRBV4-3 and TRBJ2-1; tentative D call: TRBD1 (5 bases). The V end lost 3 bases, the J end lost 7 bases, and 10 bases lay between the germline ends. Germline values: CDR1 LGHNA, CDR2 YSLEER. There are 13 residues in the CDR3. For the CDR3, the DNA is TGCGCCAGCAGCCACCTCCCAGGGAATGAGCAGTTCTTC. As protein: CASSHLPGNEQFF.

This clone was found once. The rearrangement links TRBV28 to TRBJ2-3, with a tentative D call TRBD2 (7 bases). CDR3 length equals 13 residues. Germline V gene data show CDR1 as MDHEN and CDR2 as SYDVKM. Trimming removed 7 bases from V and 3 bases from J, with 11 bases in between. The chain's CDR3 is CASKKGGTDTQYF. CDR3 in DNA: TGTGCCAGCAAGAAGGGGGGGACAGATACGCAGTATTTT.

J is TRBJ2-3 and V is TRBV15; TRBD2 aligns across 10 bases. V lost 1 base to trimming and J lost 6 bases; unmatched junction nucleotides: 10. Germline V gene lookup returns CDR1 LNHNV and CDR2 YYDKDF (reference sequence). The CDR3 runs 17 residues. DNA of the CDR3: TGTGCCACCAGCAGAGTACGGCTAGCGGGAGAGGGGGATACGCAGTATTTT. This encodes CATSRVRLAGEGDTQYF.

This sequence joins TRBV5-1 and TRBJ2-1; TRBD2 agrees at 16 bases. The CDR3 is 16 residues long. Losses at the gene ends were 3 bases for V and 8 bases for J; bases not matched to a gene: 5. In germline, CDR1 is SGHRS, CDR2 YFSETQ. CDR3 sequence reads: CASSSGLAGGIDEQFF. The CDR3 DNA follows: TGCGCCAGCAGCTCGGGACTAGCGGGAGGGATCGATGAGCAGTTCTTC. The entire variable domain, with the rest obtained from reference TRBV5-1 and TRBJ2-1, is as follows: KAGVTQTPRYLIKTRGQQVTLSCSPISGHRSVSWYQQTPGQGLQFLFEYFSETQRNKGNFPGRFSGRQFSNSRSEMNVSTLELGDSALYLCASSSGLAGGIDEQFFGPGTRLTVL.

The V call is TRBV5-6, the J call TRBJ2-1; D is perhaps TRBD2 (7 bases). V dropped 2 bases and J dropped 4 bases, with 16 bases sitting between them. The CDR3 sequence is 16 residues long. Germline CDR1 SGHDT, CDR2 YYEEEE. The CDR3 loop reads CASSLGLGGGYNEQFF. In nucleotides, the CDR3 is TGTGCCAGCAGCTTAGGGCTAGGGGGGGGGTACAATGAGCAGTTCTTC. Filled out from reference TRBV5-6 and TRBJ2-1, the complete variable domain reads DAGVTQSPTHLIKTRGQQVTLRCSPKSGHDTVSWYQQALGQGPQFIFQYYEEEERQRGNFPDRFSGHQFPNYSSELNVNALLLGDSALYLCASSLGLGGGYNEQFFGPGTRLTVL.

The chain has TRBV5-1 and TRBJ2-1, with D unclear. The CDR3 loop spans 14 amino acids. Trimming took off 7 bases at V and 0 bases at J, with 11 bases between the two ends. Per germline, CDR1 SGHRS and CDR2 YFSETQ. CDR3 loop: CASSLTTSYNEQFF. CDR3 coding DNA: TGCGCCAGCTCTTTAACTACCTCCTACAATGAGCAGTTCTTC.

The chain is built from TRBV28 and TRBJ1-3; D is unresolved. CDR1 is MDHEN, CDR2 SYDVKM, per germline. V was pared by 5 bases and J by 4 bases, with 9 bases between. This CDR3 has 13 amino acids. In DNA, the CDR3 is TGTGCCAGCAGTATGAGGGCGGGAAACACCATATATTTT. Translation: CASSMRAGNTIYF.

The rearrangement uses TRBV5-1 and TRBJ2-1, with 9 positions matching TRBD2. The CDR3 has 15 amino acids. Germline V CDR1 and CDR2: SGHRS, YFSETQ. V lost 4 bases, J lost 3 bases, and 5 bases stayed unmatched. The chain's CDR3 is CASSISGRSYNEQFF. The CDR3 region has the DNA TGCGCCAGCAGCATTAGCGGGAGAAGCTACAATGAGCAGTTCTTC. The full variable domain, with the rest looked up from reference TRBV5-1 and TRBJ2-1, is KAGVTQTPRYLIKTRGQQVTLSCSPISGHRSVSWYQQTPGQGLQFLFEYFSETQRNKGNFPGRFSGRQFSNSRSEMNVSTLELGDSALYLCASSISGRSYNEQFFGPGTRLTVL.

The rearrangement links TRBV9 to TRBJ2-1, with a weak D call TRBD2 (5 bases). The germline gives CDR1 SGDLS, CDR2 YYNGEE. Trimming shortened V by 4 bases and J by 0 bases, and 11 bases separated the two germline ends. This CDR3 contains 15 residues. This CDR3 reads CASSPSRDSYNEQFF. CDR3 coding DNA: TGTGCCAGCAGCCCATCCCGGGACTCCTACAATGAGCAGTTCTTC. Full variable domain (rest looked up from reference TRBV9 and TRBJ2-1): DSGVTQTPKHLITATGQRVTLRCSPRSGDLSVYWYQQSLDQGLQFLIQYYNGEERAKGNILERFSAQQFPDLHSELNLSSLELGDSALYFCASSPSRDSYNEQFFGPGTRLTVL.

Here the CDR3 DNA reads TGTGCCAGCAGCCCCAGGACTAGCGGGTTAAACACCTACGAGCAGTACTTC. Translating it yields CASSPRTSGLNTYEQYF. This rearrangement joins TRBV5-5 to TRBJ2-7; 11 bases line up with TRBD2. The V and J ends lost 4 bases and 2 bases, in that order; junction bases with no gene match: 11. The CDR3 runs to 17 residues. CDR1 is SGHKS, CDR2 YYEKEE, per germline (reference sequence).

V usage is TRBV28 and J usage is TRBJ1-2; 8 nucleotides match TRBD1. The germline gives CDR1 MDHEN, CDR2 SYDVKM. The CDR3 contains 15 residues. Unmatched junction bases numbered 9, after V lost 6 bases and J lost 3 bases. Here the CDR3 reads CASRRNQGADYGYTF. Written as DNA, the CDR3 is TGTGCCAGCAGACGGAACCAGGGGGCCGACTATGGCTACACCTTC.

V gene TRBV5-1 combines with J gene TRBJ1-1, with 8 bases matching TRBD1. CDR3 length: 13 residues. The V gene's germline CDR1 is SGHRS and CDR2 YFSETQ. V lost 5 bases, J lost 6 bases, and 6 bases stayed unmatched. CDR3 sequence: CASRSGQGPEAFF. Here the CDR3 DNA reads TGCGCCAGCAGATCAGGACAGGGTCCTGAAGCTTTCTTT.

The DNA for the CDR3 is TGTGCCAGCATGGTGGGGCCCGGGGCCAACGTCCTGACTTTC. This gives the protein CASMVGPGANVLTF. The chain links TRBV6-1 to TRBJ2-6; a weak D match, TRBD1 (5 bases). This CDR3 has 14 residues. V shed 7 bases and J shed 4 bases, with 11 bases lying between them. The germline gives CDR1 MNHNS, CDR2 SASEGT.

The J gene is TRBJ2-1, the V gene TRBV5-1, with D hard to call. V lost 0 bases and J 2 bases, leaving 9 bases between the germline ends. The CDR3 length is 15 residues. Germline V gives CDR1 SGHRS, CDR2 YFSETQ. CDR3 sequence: CASSLVSQTYNEQFF. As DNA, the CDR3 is TGCGCCAGCAGCTTGGTGTCACAGACCTACAATGAGCAGTTCTTC.

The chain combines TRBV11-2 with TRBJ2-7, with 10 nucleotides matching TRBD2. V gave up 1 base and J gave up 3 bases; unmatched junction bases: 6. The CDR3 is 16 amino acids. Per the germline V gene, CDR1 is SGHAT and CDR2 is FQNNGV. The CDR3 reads CASSLVFLAGDYEQYF. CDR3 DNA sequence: TGTGCCAGCAGCTTAGTATTCCTAGCGGGAGACTACGAGCAGTACTTC.

As DNA, the CDR3 is TGTGCCAGCAGCCGGGACAGGGGGTTTGGTACCCAGTACTTC. This sequence encodes CASSRDRGFGTQYF. The V and J genes are TRBV7-3 and TRBJ2-5, with 11 bases matching TRBD1. The CDR3 sequence is 14 residues long. V lost 5 bases, J lost 8 bases, and 7 bases stayed unmatched. Germline assignment: CDR1 SGHTA and CDR2 FQGTGA.

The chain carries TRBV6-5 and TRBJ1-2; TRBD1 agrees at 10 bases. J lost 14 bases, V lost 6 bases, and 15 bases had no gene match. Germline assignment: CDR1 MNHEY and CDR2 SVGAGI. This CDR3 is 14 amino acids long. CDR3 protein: CASRGTGVLYGGTF. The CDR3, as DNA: TGTGCCAGCAGGGGGACAGGGGTCCTCTATGGGGGGACCTTC.

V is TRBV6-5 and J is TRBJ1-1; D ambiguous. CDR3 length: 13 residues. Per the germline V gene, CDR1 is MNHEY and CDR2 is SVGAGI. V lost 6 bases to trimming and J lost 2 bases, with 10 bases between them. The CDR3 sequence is CASSSGLNTEAFF. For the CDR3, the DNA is TGTGCCAGCAGCTCCGGACTAAACACTGAAGCTTTCTTT.

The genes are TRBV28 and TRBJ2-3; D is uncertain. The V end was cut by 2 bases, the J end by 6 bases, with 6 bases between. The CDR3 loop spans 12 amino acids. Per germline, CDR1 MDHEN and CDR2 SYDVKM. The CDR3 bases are TGTGCCAGCAGTTTACTACGGGATACGCAGTATTTT. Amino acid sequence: CASSLLRDTQYF.

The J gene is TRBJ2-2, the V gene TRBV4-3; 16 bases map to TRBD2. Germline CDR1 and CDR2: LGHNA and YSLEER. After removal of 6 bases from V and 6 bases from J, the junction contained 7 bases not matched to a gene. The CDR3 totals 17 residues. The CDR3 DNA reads TGCGCCAGCAGTCCCGGGACTAGCGGGAGGGCCCCCGGGGAGCTGTTTTTT. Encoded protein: CASSPGTSGRAPGELFF.

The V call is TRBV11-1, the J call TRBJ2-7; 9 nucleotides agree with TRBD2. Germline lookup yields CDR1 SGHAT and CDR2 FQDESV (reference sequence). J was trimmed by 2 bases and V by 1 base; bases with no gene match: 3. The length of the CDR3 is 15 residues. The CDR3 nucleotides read TGTGCCAGCAGCTTAGGCGCGGGAGGGCCCTACGAGCAGTACTTC. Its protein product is CASSLGAGGPYEQYF. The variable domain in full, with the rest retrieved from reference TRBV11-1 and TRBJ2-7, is EAEVAQSPRYKITEKSQAVAFWCDPISGHATLYWYRQILGQGPELLVQFQDESVVDDSQLPKDRFSAERLKGVDSTLKIQPAELGDSAMYLCASSLGAGGPYEQYFGPGTRLTVT.

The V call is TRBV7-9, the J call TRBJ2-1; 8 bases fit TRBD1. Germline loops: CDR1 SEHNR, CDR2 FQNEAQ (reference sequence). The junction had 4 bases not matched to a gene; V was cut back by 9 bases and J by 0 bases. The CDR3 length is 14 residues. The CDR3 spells CASQGASSYNEQFF. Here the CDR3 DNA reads TGTGCCAGTCAGGGGGCTAGCTCCTACAATGAGCAGTTCTTC.

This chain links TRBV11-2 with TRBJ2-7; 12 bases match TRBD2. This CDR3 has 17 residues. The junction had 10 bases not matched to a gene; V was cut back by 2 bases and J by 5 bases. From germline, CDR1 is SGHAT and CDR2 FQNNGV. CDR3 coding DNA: TGTGCCAGCAGCTTAAGGAGACTAGCGGGAGAACAGGACGAGCAGTACTTC. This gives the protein CASSLRRLAGEQDEQYF.

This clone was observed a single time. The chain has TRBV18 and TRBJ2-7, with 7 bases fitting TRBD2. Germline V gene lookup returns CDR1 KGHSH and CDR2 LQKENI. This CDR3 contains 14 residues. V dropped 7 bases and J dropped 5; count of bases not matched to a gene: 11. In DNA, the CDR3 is TGTGCCAGCTTAAGGGACTACGGGGTCAACGAGCAGTACTTC. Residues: CASLRDYGVNEQYF.

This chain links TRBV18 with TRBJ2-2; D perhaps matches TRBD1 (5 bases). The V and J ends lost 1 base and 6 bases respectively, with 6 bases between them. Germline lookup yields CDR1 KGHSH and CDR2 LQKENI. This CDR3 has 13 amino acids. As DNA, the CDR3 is TGTGCCAGCTCACCACAACAGGCCGGGGAGCTGTTTTTT. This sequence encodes CASSPQQAGELFF.

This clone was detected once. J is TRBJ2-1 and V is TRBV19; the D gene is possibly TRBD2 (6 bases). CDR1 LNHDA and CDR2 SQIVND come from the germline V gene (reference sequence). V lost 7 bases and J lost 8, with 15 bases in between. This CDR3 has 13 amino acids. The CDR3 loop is CASNNIPGDEQFF. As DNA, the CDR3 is TGTGCCAGTAACAACATCCCGGGGGATGAGCAGTTCTTC.

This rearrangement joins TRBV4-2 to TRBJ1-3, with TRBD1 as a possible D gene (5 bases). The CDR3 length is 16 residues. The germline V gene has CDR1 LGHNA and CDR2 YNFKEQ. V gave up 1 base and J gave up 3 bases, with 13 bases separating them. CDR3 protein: CASSQVGGGFGNTIYF. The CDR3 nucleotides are TGTGCCAGCAGCCAAGTGGGGGGGGGTTTTGGAAACACCATATATTTT.

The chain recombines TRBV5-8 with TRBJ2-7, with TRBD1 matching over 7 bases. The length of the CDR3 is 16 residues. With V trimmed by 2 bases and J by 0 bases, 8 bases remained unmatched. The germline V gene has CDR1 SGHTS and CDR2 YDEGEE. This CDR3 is CASSLVAGTDSYEQYF. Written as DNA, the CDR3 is TGTGCCAGCAGCTTAGTCGCCGGGACAGACTCCTACGAGCAGTACTTC.

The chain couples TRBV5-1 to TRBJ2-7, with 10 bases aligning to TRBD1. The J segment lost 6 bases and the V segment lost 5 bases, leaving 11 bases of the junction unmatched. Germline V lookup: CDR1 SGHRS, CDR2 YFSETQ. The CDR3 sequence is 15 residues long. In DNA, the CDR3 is TGCGCCAGCAGACCCACGGGGACAGGGGAAAGCGAGCAGTACTTC. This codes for CASRPTGTGESEQYF.